This T cell receptor beta chain was captured in a study of graft-versus-host responses after intestinal transplantation (dated by TCRdb to 2020 to 2023). For the wider study: Multivisceral, liver-intestinal, or isolated intestinal transplants were received by the recipients. Graft-versus-host and host-versus-graft alloreactive T cell clones were tracked in the graft, circulation and bone marrow after intestinal transplantation using bulk TCR-beta CDR3 sequencing. Donor T cell macrochimerism was defined as a peak of at least 4% donor T cells among recipient peripheral blood mononuclear cells. Of the 20 to 25 intestinal transplant recipients enrolled in the cohort, one of whom was a retransplant, 3 patients without pretransplant specimens were excluded. Rather than going through the commercial service, samples from a few later patients were sequenced in-house on an Illumina MiSeq and processed with MiXCR. To identify alloreactive clones, pre-transplant mixed lymphocyte reaction products were sequenced and then compared with unstimulated pre-transplant donor and recipient T cells. All recipients received anti-thymocyte globulin induction followed by maintenance tacrolimus and steroids for roughly 3 years.

Libraries were built with the immunoSEQ multiplex PCR assay. Adaptive Biotechnologies carried out high-throughput TCR-beta CDR3 sequencing of genomic DNA for most patients. Per the original workflow: TCR sequencing data for more than 15 patients were retrieved from Adaptive's ImmunoSEQ software; three other patients were processed with MiXCR and VDJtools. CDR3 nucleotide sequences shared between donor and recipient were removed because their origin could not be assigned. At least 2-fold expansion over unstimulated cells and a minimum CFSE-low frequency of 0.002% (template counts) or 0.001% (read counts) were required for clones to be classified as alloreactive. Mappable clones were those detected in sequenced pre-transplant spleen, lymph node, or MLR CFSE-low populations of the donor or recipient. The cumulative frequency of alloreactive clones was calculated as a percentage of all sequences, weighted by copy number. In TCRdb, the immuneACCESS table is reduced to in-frame sequences with V and J assigned. These tables do not hold every clone; where another copy was compared, an unresolved V gene accounts for under half, and the others remain unexplained. V and J calls and clone size come straight from that table; D and trimming were deduced from the DNA. This sample is represented by about 15,000 clones; roughly two thirds of them were singletons. The ten largest account for approximately 8.8% of the sample.

Dithiothreitol, EDTA incubations and collagenase D digestion were used to isolate intraepithelial and lamina propria lymphocytes from graft specimens. Bulk TCR-beta sequencing was performed on serial intestinal graft biopsy specimens collected as late as 600 days after transplant. CDR1 and CDR2, looked up from the germline V gene, are LGHNA and YNFKEQ. The CDR3 has 16 amino acids, counting the end cysteine and phenylalanine. CDR3 DNA only is kept here, 48 bases in frame from base 1. Trimming costs V 0 bases and J 2 bases, and their ends lie 14 bases apart. This clone was observed a few times. This clone's antigen is unknown. Base-call qualities are not available, and no considerably larger clone is one nucleotide away. Findings and caveats that apply to the study as a whole: GvH clones were detected in recipient bone marrow, and some of these GvH clones were observed earlier in ileal mucosa or blood, consistent with an intestinal mucosal origin. The relatively low number and heterogeneity of intestinal transplant patients limited the conclusions. In the allografts of patients with donor T cell macrochimerism, GvH to HvG T cell clonal ratios were high. Early after transplant, peak levels of circulating GvH clones were found to be associated with declines in HvG clones.

The sample was ileum tissue, taken almost 700 days after intestinal transplantation. The V and J segments used are TRBV4-2 and TRBJ2-7; the D gene is perhaps TRBD1, from 5 matching bases. The source of this sequence is a human patient who received an intestinal transplant, so some T cells may come from the graft donor. Read as DNA, the sequence is TGTGCCAGCAGCCAAGAATGGGGCAGGGTGACCTACGAGCAGTACTTC. Its protein is CASSQEWGRVTYEQYF.